The source of this TCR beta chain is a study of OX40 agonist ivuxolimab in advanced cancers. Study overall: Ivuxolimab is an agonistic anti-OX40 (CD134) antibody, and patients were treated with it. People who had prior anti-PD-1, anti-PD-L1 or anti-CTLA-4 therapy could take part, and 35% to 50% had some. Study-level points and caveats: The work left the antigen specificity of expanded peripheral T cells undetermined. The CD4+ and CD8+ T cells in the blood had expanded clonally by week 6 at 0.1 to 3.0 mg/kg.

Method: immunoSEQ multiplex PCR; TCRdb's copy keeps in-frame clones and lacks some. The data hold more than 55,000 clones, with approximately 89% observed a single time. Details on this clone: Its target is unknown.

The CDR3 extends over 14 amino acids. With V trimmed by 2 bases and J by 5 bases, 5 bases remained unmatched. Germline CDR1 is SGHRS and CDR2 is YFSETQ. This chain uses TRBV5-1 with TRBJ1-1, with 8 bases matching TRBD1. Source: CD4+ or CD8+ T cells sorted from blood, taken in a trial of the OX40 agonist ivuxolimab. The clonotype was recovered from an adult with an advanced solid tumor such as melanoma, head and neck, liver or kidney cancer. DNA for the CDR3: TGCGCCAGCAGCTTTGGACAGGGCGTGACTGAAGCTTTCTTT. It is translated as CASSFGQGVTEAFF.